This T cell receptor beta chain was identified in a study of CD8+ T cells in alopecia areata. Study-wide results and limits: Expanded CD8+ clones among the top 100, and scalp clonality, were significantly decreased by tofacitinib.

Once RNA had been extracted, it was reverse transcribed into cDNA to act as the sequencing template. This table comes from immunoSEQ multiplex PCR, and its TCRdb copy is limited to in-frame clones, with some not included. The sample consists of approximately 180,000 clones, roughly 60% of them appearing once. Comments on this clone: Its matching antigen is unknown.

Trimming took off 0 bases at V and 5 bases at J, with 7 bases between the two ends. Germline CDR1 MNHEY, CDR2 SVGAGI. This CDR3 has 13 amino acids. Treatment specified: oral pan-JAK inhibitor, 5-10 mg twice daily. The sample in question was CD4+ T cells sorted from blood, obtained at week 24, from a patient treated with tofacitinib. The chain employs TRBV6-5 and TRBJ1-1; D gene ambiguous. This TCR was sampled from a human donor with alopecia areata. The CDR3 coding sequence is TGTGCCAGCAGTTACTCGGGTGGGACTGAAGCTTTCTTT. It translates to CASSYSGGTEAFF.